The T cell receptor (beta chain) described here comes from a study of T cells after yellow fever vaccination. The CDR3 runs 12 residues. V dropped 2 bases and J dropped 3 bases, with 5 bases sitting between them. Germline-derived CDR1 and CDR2 are SGHRS and YFSETQ. This clonotype was seen a few times. Via MiXCR, TCRdb re-called the 5' RACE reads, giving one row per CDR3 protein. This sample has about 630,000 distinct CDR3 sequences, with roughly an eighth found just once. The specimen was PBMCs, collected on the day of the yellow fever booster vaccination. The chain recombines TRBV5-1 with TRBJ2-5; no firm D call. The sequence was obtained from a man aged 25-45 years who received the YFV17D yellow fever vaccine. The CDR3 nucleotides read TGCGCCAGCAGCTTTTTGAAAGAGACCCAGTACTTC. The encoded protein is CASSFLKETQYF.